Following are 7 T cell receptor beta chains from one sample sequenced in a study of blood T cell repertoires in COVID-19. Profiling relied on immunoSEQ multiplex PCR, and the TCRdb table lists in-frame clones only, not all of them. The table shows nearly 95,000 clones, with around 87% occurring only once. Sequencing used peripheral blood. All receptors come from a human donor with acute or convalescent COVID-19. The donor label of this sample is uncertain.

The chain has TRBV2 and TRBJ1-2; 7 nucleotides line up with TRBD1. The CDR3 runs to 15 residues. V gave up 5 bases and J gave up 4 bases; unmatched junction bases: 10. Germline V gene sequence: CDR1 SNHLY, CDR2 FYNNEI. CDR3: CASSLTGPLFYGYTF. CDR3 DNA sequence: TGTGCCAGCAGTCTGACAGGGCCCCTCTTCTATGGCTACACCTTC.

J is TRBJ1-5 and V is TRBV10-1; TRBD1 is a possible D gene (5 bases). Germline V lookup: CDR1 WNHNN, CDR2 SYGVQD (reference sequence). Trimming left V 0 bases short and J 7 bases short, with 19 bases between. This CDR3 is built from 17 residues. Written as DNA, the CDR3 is TGCGCCAGCAGTGAGTCACCGTGGAGGGGCTTTGGGCAGCCCCAGCATTTT. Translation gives CASSESPWRGFGQPQHF.

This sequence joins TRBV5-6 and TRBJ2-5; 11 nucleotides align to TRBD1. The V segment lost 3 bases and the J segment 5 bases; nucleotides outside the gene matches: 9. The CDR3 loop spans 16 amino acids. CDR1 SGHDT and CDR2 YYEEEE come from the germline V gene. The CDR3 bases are TGTGCCAGCAGCTCCGGGTGGACAGGGGGCTCCGAGACCCAGTACTTC. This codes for CASSSGWTGGSETQYF.

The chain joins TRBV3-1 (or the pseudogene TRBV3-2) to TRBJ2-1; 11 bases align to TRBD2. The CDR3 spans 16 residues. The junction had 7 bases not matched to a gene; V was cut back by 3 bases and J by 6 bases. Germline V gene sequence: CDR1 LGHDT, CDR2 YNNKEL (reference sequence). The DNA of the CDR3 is TGTGCCAGCAGCCATTCCATAGCGGGGGGGCCCAATGAGCAGTTCTTC. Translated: CASSHSIAGGPNEQFF.

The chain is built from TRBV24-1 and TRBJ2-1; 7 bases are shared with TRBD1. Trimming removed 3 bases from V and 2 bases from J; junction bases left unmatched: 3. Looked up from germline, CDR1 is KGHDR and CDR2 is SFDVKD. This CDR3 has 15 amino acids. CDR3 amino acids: CATSDPGTAYNEQFF. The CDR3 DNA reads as TGTGCCACCAGTGATCCCGGGACAGCCTACAATGAGCAGTTCTTC.

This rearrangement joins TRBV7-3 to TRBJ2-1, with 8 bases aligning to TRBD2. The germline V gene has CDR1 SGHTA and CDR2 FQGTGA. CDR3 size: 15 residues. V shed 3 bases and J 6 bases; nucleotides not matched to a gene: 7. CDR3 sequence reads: CASSLASGGVNEQFF. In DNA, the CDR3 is TGTGCCAGCAGCTTGGCAAGCGGGGGTGTCAATGAGCAGTTCTTC.

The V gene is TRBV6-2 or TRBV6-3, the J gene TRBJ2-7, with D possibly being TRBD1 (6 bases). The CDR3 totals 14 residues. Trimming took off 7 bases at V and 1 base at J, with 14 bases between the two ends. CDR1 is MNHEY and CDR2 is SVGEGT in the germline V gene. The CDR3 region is CASIPLRGSYEQYF. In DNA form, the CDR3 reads TGTGCCAGCATCCCACTCAGGGGATCCTACGAGCAGTACTTC.